The 2 T cell receptor beta chains reported below all come from one sample, sequenced in a study of blood T cell repertoires in COVID-19. Repertoires were generated with immunoSEQ multiplex PCR, while TCRdb's copy carries only in-frame clones and drops some. The table lists roughly 59,000 clones, less than 80% of them singletons. The sample taken for sequencing was peripheral blood. The receptors come from a human donor in a cohort sampled during active COVID-19.

This sequence joins TRBV5-1 and TRBJ2-1, with 8 bases identical to TRBD1. The CDR3 has 16 amino acids. From germline, CDR1 is SGHRS and CDR2 YFSETQ. The junction had 6 bases not matched to a gene; V was cut back by 1 base and J by 3 bases. CDR3 sequence reads: CASSLLQGGSYNEQFF. The CDR3 region has the DNA TGCGCCAGCAGCTTGCTACAGGGGGGCAGCTACAATGAGCAGTTCTTC.

This clone was recorded a few times. This rearrangement joins TRBV11-2 to TRBJ2-5; D call uncertain. The ends were cut back, 1 base at V and 0 bases at J, with 9 bases in the middle. CDR3 length: 15 residues. Germline CDR1 SGHAT, CDR2 FQNNGV. The CDR3 DNA is TGTGCCAGCAGCTTAGGTGAGCTGGACCAAGAGACCCAGTACTTC. It encodes CASSLGELDQETQYF. The full variable domain, completed using reference TRBV11-2 and TRBJ2-5, is EAGVAQSPRYKIIEKRQSVAFWCNPISGHATLYWYQQILGQGPKLLIQFQNNGVVDDSQLPKDRFSAERLKGVDSTLKIQPAKLEDSAVYLCASSLGELDQETQYFGPGTRLLVL.